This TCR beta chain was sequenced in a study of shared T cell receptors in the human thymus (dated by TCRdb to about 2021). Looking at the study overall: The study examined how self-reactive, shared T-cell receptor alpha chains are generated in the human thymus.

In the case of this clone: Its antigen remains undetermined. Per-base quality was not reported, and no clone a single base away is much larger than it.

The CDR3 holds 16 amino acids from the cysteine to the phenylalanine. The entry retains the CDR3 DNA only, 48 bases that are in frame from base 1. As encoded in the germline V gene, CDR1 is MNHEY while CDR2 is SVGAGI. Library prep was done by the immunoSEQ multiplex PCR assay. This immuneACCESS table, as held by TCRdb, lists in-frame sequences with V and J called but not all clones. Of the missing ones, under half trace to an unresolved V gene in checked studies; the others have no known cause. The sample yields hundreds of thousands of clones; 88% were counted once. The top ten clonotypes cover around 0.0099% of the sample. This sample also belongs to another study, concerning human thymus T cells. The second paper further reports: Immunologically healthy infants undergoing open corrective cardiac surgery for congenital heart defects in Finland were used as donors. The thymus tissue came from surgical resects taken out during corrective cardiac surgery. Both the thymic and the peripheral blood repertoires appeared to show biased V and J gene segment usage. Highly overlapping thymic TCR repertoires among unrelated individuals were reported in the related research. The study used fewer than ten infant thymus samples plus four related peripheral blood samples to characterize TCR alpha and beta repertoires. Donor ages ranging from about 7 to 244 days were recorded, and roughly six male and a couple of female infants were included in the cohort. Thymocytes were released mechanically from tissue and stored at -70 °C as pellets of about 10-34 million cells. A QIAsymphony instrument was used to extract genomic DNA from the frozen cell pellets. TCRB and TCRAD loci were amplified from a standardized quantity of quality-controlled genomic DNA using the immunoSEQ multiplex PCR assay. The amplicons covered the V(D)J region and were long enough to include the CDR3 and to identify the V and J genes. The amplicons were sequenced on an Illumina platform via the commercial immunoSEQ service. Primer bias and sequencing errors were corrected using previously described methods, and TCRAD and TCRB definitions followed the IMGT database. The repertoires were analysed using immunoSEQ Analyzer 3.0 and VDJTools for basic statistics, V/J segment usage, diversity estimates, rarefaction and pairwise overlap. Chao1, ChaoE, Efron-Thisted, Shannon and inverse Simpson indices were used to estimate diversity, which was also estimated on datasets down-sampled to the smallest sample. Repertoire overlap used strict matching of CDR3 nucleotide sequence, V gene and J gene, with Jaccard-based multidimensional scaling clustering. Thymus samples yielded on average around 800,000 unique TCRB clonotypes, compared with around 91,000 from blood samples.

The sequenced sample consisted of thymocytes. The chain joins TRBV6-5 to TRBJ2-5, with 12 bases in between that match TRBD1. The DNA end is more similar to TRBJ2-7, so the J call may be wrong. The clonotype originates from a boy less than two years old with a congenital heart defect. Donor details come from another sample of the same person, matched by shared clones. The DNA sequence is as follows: TGTGCCAGCAGTTACTTGGGACAGGGGGCGCGATACGAGCAGTACTTC. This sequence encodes CASSYLGQGARYEQYF.